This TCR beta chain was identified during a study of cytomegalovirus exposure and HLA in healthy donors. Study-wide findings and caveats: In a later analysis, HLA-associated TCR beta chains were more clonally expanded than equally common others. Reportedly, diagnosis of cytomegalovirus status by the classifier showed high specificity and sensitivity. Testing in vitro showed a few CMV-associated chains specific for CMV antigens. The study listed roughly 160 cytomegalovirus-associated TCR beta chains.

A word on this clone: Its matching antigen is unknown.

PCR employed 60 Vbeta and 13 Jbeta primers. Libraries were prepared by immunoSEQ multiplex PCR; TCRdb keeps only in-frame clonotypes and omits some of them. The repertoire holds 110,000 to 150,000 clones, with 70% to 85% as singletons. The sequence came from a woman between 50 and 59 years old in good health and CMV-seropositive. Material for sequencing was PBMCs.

CDR3 sequence reads: CASSQRGSYEQYF. CDR3 in DNA: TGTGCCAGCAGCCAGCGCGGTTCCTACGAGCAGTACTTC. The J gene is TRBJ2-5, the V gene TRBV6-5; D is uncertain. TRBJ2-7 matches the DNA end more closely, so the J call is doubtful. Germline V gene data show CDR1 as MNHEY and CDR2 as SVGAGI. There are 13 residues in the CDR3.